The present entry profiles one TCR beta chain with its context. This sample was taken from a study of technical replicates of blood from a handful of donors. Libraries were prepared by immunoSEQ multiplex PCR; TCRdb keeps only in-frame clonotypes and omits some of them. The sample yields tens of thousands of clones, 95% seen once. CDR1 is MNHNS and CDR2 is SASEGT in the germline V gene. This CDR3 comprises 14 residues. J lost 5 bases, V lost 5 bases, and 6 bases had no gene match. The chain employs TRBV6-1 and TRBJ1-2; 9 bases line up with TRBD1. Material for sequencing was T cells isolated from PBMCs. This receptor was identified in a human donor in good health. CDR3 sequence (DNA): TGTGCCAGCAGTACCGGGACAGGGCTTTATGGCTACACCTTC. This gives the protein CASSTGTGLYGYTF.